This T cell receptor (beta chain) was observed in a study of monozygotic twins with inflammatory bowel disease. Notes on this clonotype: Its antigen is currently unknown.

TCRalpha and TCRbeta cDNA went through nested PCRs of roughly 16 and 10 cycles, two in total. TCRdb re-called the 5' RACE reads; one entry per CDR3 protein, DNA not given. The sample's table shows about 99,000 distinct CDR3 sequences. Findings of the study overall: IBD patients, compared with healthy twins, shared fewer clonotypes with others (especially with disease activity).

CDR1 is SNHLY and CDR2 is FYNNEI in the germline V gene. The CDR3 length is 15 residues. The chain combines TRBV2 with TRBJ2-7; TCRdb indicates TRBD1, and absent DNA this call remains unverified. This TCR was recovered from a human donor with ulcerative colitis or Crohn's disease, or a healthy co-twin of an affected twin (not recorded which). Sequencing input: blood. Here the CDR3 reads CASSGGGTGLYEQYF.